This T cell receptor beta chain was captured in a study of blood T cell repertoires in COVID-19. Clones were sequenced by immunoSEQ multiplex PCR, and TCRdb holds only the in-frame ones, with some missing. The data contain around 140,000 clones, about three quarters of them seen just once; the ten biggest clones take up roughly 9%. This clone appeared a single time. CDR1 and CDR2 (germline): LGHDT, YNNKEL (reference sequence). The CDR3 consists of 12 residues. The V end lost 1 base, the J end lost 9 bases, and 9 bases lay between the germline ends. The chain combines TRBV3-1 (or the pseudogene TRBV3-2) with TRBJ1-1; D is unresolved. Source material: peripheral blood. The TCR comes from a woman between 45 and 65 years old with active or convalescent COVID-19. The CDR3 sequence: CASSQASLKAFF. The DNA for the CDR3 is TGTGCCAGCAGCCAAGCAAGCTTAAAAGCTTTCTTT.